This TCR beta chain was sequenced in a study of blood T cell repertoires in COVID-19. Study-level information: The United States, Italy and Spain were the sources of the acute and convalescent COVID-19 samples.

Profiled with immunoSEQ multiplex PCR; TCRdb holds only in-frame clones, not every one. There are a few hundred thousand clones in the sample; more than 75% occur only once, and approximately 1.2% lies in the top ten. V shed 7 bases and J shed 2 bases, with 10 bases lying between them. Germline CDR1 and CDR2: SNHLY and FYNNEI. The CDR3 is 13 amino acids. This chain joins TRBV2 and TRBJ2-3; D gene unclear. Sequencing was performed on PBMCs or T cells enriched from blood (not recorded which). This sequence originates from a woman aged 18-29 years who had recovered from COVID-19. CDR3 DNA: TGTGCCAGCATGTGGAGCAACACAGATACGCAGTATTTT. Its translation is CASMWSNTDTQYF.